Here is one T cell receptor (beta chain) with its context. The sample belongs to a study of blood T cell repertoires in COVID-19. Study information: Spain, Italy and the United States supplied samples that represented acute and convalescent COVID-19.

The protocol was immunoSEQ multiplex PCR, while the TCRdb copy is restricted to in-frame clones and leaves out a portion. The sample carries approximately 160,000 clones, approximately 80% recorded once. The sequence derives from a woman aged 55 to 70 with acute or convalescent COVID-19. The sequenced material came from peripheral blood.

The CDR3, as DNA: TGTGCCAGCAGCGGAACAGGATATGAGCAGTACTTC. Translating it yields CASSGTGYEQYF. The rearrangement links TRBV6-5 to TRBJ2-7, with D perhaps matching TRBD1 (5 bases). Between the trimmed V and J ends, which lost 6 bases and 7 bases, there was a span of 13 bases. CDR1 and CDR2 (germline): MNHEY, SVGAGI. The CDR3 is 12 residues long.